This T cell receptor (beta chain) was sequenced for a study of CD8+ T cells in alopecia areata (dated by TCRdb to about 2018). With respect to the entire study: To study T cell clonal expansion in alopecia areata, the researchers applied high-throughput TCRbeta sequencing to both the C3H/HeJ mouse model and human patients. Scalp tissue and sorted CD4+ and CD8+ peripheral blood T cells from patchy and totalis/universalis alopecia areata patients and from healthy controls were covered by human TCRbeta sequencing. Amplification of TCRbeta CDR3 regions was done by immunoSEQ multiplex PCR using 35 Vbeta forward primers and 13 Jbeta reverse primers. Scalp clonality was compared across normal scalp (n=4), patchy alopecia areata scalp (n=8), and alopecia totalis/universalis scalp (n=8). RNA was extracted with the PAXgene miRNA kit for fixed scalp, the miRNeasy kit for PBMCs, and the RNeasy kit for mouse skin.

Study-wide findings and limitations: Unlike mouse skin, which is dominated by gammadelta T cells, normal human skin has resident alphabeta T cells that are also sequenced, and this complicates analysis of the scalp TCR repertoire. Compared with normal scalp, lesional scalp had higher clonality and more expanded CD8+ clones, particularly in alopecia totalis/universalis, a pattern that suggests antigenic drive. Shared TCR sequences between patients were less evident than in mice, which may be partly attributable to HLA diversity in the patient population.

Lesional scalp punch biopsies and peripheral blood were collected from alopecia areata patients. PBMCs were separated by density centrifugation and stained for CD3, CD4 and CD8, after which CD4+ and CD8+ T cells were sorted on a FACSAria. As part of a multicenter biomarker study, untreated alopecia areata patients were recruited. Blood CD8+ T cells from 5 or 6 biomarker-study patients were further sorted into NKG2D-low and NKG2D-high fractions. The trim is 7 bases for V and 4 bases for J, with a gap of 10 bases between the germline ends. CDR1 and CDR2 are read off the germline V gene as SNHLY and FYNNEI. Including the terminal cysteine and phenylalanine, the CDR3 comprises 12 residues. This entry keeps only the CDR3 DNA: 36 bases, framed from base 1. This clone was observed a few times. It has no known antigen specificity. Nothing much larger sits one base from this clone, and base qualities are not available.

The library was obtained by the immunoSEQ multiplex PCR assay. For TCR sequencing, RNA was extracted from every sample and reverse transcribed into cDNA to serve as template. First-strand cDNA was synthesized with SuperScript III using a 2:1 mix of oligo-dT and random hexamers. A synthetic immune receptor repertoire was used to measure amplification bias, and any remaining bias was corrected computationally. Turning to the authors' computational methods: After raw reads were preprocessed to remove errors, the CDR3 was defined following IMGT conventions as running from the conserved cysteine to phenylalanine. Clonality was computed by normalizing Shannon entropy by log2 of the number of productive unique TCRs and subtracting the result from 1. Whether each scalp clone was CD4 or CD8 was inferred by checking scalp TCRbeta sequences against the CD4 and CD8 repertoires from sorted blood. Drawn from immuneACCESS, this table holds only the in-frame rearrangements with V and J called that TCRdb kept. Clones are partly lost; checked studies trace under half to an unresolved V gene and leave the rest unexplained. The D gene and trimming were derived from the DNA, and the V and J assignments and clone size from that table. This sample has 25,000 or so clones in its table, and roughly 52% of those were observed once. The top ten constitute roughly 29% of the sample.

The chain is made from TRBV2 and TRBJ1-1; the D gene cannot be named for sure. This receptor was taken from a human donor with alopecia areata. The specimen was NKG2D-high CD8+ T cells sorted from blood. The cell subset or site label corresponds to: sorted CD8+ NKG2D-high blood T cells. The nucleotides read TGTGCCAGCACAGCGACAAGCACTGAAGCTTTCTTT. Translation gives CASTATSTEAFF.